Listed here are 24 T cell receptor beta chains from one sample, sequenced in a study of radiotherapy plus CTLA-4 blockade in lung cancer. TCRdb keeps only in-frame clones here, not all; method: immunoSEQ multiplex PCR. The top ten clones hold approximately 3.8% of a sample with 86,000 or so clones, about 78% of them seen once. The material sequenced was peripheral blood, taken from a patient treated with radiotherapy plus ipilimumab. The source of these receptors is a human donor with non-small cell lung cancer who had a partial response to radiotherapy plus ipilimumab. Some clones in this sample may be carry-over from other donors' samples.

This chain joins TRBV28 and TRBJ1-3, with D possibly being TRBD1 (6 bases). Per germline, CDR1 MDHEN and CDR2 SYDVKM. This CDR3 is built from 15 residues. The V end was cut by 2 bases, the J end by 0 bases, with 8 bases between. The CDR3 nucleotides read TGTGCCAGCAGTTTAGCAGGGGCCTCTGGAAACACCATATATTTT. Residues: CASSLAGASGNTIYF. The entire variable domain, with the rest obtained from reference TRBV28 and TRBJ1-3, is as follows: DVKVTQSSRYLVKRTGEKVFLECVQDMDHENMFWYRQDPGLGLRLIYFSYDVKMKEKGDIPEGYSVSREKKERFSLILESASTNQTSMYLCASSLAGASGNTIYFGEGSWLTVV.

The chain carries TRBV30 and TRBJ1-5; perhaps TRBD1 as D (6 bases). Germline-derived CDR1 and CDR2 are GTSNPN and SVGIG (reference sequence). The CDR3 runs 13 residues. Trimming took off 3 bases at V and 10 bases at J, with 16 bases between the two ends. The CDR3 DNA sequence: TGTGCCTGGAGCCGGGACACCCTTAATCCCCAGCATTTT. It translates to CAWSRDTLNPQHF.

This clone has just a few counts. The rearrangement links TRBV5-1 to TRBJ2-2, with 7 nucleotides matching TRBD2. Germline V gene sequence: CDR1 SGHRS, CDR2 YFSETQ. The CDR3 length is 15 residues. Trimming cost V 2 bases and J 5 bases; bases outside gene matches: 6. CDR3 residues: CASSFGLAVTGELFF. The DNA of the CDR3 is TGCGCCAGCAGCTTTGGGCTAGCGGTGACCGGGGAGCTGTTTTTT.

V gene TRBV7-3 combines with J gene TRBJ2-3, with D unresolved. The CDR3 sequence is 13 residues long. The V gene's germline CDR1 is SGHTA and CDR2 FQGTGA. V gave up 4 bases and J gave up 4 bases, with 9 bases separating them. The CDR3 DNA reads TGTGCCAGCAGCTGGCGAGAGGCAGATACGCAGTATTTT. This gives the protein CASSWREADTQYF.

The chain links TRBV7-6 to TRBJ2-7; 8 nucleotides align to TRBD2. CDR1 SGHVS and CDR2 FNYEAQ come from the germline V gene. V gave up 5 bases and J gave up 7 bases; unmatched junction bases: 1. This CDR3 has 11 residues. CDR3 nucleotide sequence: TGTGCCAGCAGCCGCGGGGGGGAGCAGTACTTC. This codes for CASSRGGEQYF.

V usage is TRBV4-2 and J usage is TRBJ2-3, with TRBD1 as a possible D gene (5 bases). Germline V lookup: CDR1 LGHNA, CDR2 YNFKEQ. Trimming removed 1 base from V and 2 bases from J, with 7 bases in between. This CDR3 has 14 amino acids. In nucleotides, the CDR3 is TGTGCCAGCAGCCAAGGACAGACCACAGATACGCAGTATTTT. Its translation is CASSQGQTTDTQYF.

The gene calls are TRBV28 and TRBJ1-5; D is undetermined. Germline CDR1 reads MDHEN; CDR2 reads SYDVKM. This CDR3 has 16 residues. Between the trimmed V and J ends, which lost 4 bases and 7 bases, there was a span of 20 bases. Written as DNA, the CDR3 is TGTGCCAGCAGTTCCTACCCACGGGGAGAAAGGCAGCCCCAGCATTTT. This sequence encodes CASSSYPRGERQPQHF.

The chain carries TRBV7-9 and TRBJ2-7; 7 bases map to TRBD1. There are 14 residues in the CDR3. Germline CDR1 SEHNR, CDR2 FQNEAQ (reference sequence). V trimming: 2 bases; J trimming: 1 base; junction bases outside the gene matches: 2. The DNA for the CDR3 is TGTGCCAGCAGCTTAAACAGGGGTTCCTACGAGCAGTACTTC. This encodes CASSLNRGSYEQYF. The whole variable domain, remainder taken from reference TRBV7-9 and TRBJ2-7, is DTGVSQNPRHKITKRGQNVTFRCDPISEHNRLYWYRQTLGQGPEFLTYFQNEAQLEKSRLLSDRFSAERPKGSFSTLEIQRTEQGDSAMYLCASSLNRGSYEQYFGPGTRLTVT.

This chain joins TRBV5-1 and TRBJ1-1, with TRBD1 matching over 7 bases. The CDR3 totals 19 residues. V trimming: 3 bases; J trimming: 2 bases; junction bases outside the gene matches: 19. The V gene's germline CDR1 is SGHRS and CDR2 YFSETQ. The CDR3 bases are TGCGCCAGCAGCTATAAATACGGACAGGTCCAGGGGGTTAACACTGAAGCTTTCTTT. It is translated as CASSYKYGQVQGVNTEAFF.

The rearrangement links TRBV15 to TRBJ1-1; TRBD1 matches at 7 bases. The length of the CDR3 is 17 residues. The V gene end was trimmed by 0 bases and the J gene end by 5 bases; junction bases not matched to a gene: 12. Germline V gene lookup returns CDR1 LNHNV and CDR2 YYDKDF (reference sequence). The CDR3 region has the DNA TGTGCCACCAGCAGAGAAAGTGTTCAGGGGGTGGAGACTGAAGCTTTCTTT. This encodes CATSRESVQGVETEAFF.

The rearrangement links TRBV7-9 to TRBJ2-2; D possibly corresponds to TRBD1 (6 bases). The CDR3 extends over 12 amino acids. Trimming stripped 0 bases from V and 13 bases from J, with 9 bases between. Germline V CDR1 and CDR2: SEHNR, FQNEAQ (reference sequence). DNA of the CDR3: TGTGCCAGCAGCTTAGCACAGGGCGGGCTGTTTTTT. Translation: CASSLAQGGLFF.

The CDR3 nucleotides are TGTGCCAGCAGCGAAGTTTATGGTTTGGGGGGGTCGGGGAACACTGAAGCTTTCTTT. Its translation: CASSEVYGLGGSGNTEAFF. The gene calls are TRBV14 and TRBJ1-1, with D perhaps TRBD1 (5 bases). The V end lost 5 bases, the J end lost 1 base, and 26 bases lay between the germline ends. The CDR3 runs to 19 residues. Per germline, CDR1 SGHDN and CDR2 FVKESK.

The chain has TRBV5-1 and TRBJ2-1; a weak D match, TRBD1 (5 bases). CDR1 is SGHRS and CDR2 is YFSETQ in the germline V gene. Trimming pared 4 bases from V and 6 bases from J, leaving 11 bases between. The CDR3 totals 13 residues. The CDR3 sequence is CASSPRTLNEQFF. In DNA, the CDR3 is TGCGCCAGCAGCCCCCGGACACTCAATGAGCAGTTCTTC.

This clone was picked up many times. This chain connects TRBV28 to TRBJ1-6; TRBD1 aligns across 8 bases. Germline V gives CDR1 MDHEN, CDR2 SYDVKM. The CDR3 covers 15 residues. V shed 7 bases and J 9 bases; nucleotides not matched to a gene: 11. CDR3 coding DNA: TGTGCCAGCATCCCGGACAGGGTGGAGGGTTCACCCCTCCACTTT. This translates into CASIPDRVEGSPLHF.

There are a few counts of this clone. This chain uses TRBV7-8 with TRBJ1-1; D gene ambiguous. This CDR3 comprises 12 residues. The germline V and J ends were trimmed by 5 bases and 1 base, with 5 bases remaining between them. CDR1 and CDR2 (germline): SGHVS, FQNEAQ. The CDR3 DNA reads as TGTGCCAGCAGCGCGGGGAACACTGAAGCTTTCTTT. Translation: CASSAGNTEAFF.

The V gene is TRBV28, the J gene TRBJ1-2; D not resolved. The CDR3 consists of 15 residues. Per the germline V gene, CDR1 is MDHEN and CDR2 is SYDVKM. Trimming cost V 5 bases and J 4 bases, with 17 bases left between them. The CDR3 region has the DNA TGTGCCAGCAGTGCCTCGACGGGGAGATTCTATGGCTACACCTTC. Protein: CASSASTGRFYGYTF.

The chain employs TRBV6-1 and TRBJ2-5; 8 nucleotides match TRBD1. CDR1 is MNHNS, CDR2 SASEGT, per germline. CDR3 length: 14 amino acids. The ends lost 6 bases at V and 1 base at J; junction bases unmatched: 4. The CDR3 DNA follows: TGTGCCAGCAGGGGTGGGACAGGCCAAGAGACCCAGTACTTC. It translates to CASRGGTGQETQYF.

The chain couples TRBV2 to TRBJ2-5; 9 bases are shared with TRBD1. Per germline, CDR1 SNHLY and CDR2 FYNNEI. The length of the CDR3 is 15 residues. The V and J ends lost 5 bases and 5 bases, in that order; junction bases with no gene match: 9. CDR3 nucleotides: TGTGCCAGCAGTTCCACCCACGGGACAGGGGAGACCCAGTACTTC. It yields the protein CASSSTHGTGETQYF.

In DNA form, the CDR3 reads TGTGCCTGGAGTCCCCAAGATACGCAGTATTTT. As protein: CAWSPQDTQYF. The chain combines TRBV30 with TRBJ2-3; no reliable D call. Germline V gene data show CDR1 as GTSNPN and CDR2 as SVGIG (reference sequence). This CDR3 is built from 11 residues. Trimming left V 2 bases short and J 5 bases short, with 5 bases between.

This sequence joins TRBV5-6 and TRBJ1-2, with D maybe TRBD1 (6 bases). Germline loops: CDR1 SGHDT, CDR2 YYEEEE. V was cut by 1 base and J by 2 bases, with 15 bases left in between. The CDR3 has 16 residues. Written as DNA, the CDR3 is TGTGCCAGCAGCTTGCAGGGGCTGACACTCAACTATGGCTACACCTTC. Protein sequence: CASSLQGLTLNYGYTF.

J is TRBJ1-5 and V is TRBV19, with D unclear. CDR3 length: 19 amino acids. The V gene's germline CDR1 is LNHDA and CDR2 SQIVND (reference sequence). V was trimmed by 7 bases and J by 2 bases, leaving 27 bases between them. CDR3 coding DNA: TGTGCCAGTACCGAGGGATTCTATCGGTCCGGTTTAGGCAATCAGCCCCAGCATTTT. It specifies CASTEGFYRSGLGNQPQHF.

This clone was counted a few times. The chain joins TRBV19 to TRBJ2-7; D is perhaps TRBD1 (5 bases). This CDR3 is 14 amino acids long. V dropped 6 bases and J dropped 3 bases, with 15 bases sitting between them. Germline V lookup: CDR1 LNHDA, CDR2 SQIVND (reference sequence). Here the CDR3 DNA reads TGTGCCAGTAGCGAAGGGGCCTACAACTACGAGCAGTACTTC. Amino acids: CASSEGAYNYEQYF.

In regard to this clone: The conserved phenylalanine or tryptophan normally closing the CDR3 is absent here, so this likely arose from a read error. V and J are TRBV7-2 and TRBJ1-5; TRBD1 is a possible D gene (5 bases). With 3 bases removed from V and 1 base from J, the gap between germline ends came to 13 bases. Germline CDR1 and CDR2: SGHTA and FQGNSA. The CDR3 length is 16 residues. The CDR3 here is CASSFWGRGSNQPQHL. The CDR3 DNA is TGTGCCAGCAGCTTTTGGGGTAGGGGAAGCAATCAGCCCCAGCATCTT.

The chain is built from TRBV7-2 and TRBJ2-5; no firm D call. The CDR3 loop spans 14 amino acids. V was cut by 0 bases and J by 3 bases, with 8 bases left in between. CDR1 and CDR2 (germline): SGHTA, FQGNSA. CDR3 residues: CASSLAISKETQYF. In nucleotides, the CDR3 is TGTGCCAGCAGCTTAGCTATTAGCAAAGAGACCCAGTACTTC.